Listed below are T cell receptor beta chains from one sample, sequenced in a study of blood T cell repertoires in COVID-19. Assay: immunoSEQ multiplex PCR; the TCRdb copy retains only in-frame clones and omits some. This table has over 100,000 clones, around nine tenths appearing once. The source material was peripheral blood. These receptor sequences come from a man aged 40-55 years with acute or convalescent COVID-19. CDR3s include the opening cysteine and the closing phenylalanine or tryptophan. A D gene is named only where the DNA matches it firmly. Where a row states a size, it is once, few, many or the class of an expanded clone; other rows omit it.

j_call clone_size v_call d_call cdr3_nt cdr3_aa
TRBJ2-7 once TRBV7-8 - TGTGCCAGCAGCTTAGATTCGCAGGGTAGTTACGAGCAGTACTTC CASSLDSQGSYEQYF
TRBJ1-1 - TRBV19 TRBD1 TGTGCCAGTAGTAACAGGGGGAACACTGAAGCTTTCTTT CASSNRGNTEAFF
TRBJ2-7 - TRBV6-5 - TGTGCCAGCAGTTACTCACAGGGCTACGAGCAGTACTTC CASSYSQGYEQYF
TRBJ2-2 - TRBV7-8 - TGTGCCAGCAGCTTATTAGGGGGGGCCGGGGAGCTGTTTTTT CASSLLGGAGELFF
TRBJ2-2 once TRBV11-3 TRBD1 TGTGCCAGCAGCGCGTCTAACAGGGGCTTGAACACCGGGGAGCTGTTTTTT CASSASNRGLNTGELFF
TRBJ1-2 - TRBV7-2 TRBD1 TGTGCCAGCAGCAAAAACGACAGGGCCGGCGGCTACACCTTC CASSKNDRAGGYTF
TRBJ2-7 - TRBV20-1 - TGCAGTGCTAACCTAGATTACGAGCAGTACTTC CSANLDYEQYF
TRBJ1-3 - TRBV11-3 - TGTGCCAGCAGCTTATCCACAGGCTCTGGAAACACCATATATTTT CASSLSTGSGNTIYF
TRBJ2-3 once TRBV11-2 TRBD2 TGTGCCAGCAGCTACCGGCTTAGCGGGGGTACCACAGATACGCAGTATTTT CASSYRLSGGTTDTQYF
TRBJ2-7 - TRBV3-1/TRBV3-2 - TGTGCCAGCAGCCAAAACGGGAGATCCTCCTACGAGCAGTACTTC CASSQNGRSSYEQYF
TRBJ2-1 - TRBV29-1 TRBD2 TGCAGCGTTGCAGGGACGTCGGGAGGTGAGCAGTTCTTC CSVAGTSGGEQFF
TRBJ2-3 - TRBV7-2 TRBD2 TGTGCCAGCAGCTTAGATGGTGCTAGCGGGAGCACAGATACGCAGTATTTT CASSLDGASGSTDTQYF
TRBJ2-1 - TRBV10-1 - TGCGCCAGCAGTCGGGACACGCGACCCAATGAGCAGTTCTTC CASSRDTRPNEQFF
TRBJ2-5 - TRBV29-1 - TGCAGCGTTGATCCCGAGAGCCAAGAGACCCAGTACTTC CSVDPESQETQYF
TRBJ1-5 - TRBV6-5 TRBD1 TGTGCCAGCAATTCCGGGACAGGGGGCGGTGAGCCCCAGCATTTT CASNSGTGGGEPQHF
TRBJ2-1 - TRBV6-2/TRBV6-3 TRBD2 TGTGCCAGCAGTCTACTAGCGGGGGGGCGAAATGAGCAGTTCTTC CASSLLAGGRNEQFF